A single sample is the source of the 15 T cell receptor beta chains below, sequenced in a study of cytotoxic CD8 clonotypes in ibrutinib-treated CLL listed by TCRdb under 2021. The time point label corresponds to: approximately twelve months on ibrutinib. Library creation used the immunoSEQ multiplex PCR assay. As stored in TCRdb, this immuneACCESS dataset retains in-frame rearrangements with V and J assigned. A fraction of the clones does not appear; measured against another copy, unresolved V genes explain less than half of the discrepancy, and the remainder lacks a known reason. This sample lists tens of thousands of clones; over 75% were detected once. 3.1% of the sample comes from the top ten. The input for sequencing was PBMCs, taken after 12 months of ibrutinib treatment. These receptors originate from a human donor with chronic lymphocytic leukemia.

CDR3 DNA sequence: TGTGCCAGCGCCAATTTCTATGGCTACACCTTC. Translating gives CASANFYGYTF. This sequence joins TRBV28 and TRBJ1-2; D is ambiguous. Trimming pared 8 bases from V and 4 bases from J, leaving 8 bases between. The germline CDR1 and CDR2 sequences are MDHEN and SYDVKM. CDR3 length: 11 amino acids.

The chain's CDR3 is CASSLGGMGYNEQFF. The CDR3 coding sequence is TGTGCCAGCAGCTTAGGCGGGATGGGCTACAATGAGCAGTTCTTC. V is TRBV7-9 and J is TRBJ2-1; the D gene is possibly TRBD2 (6 bases). V lost 1 base and J 3 bases, leaving 10 bases between the germline ends. The germline V gene encodes CDR1 SEHNR and CDR2 FQNEAQ (reference sequence). The CDR3 spans 15 residues.

V gene TRBV7-6 combines with J gene TRBJ2-1, with 9 bases fitting TRBD2. Looked up from germline, CDR1 is SGHVS and CDR2 is FNYEAQ. J was trimmed by 6 bases and V by 4 bases; bases with no gene match: 7. CDR3 length equals 15 residues. The CDR3 DNA reads as TGTGCCAGCAGCTCGATAGCGGGAGAGGTCAATGAGCAGTTCTTC. Its protein is CASSSIAGEVNEQFF.

The chain recombines TRBV29-1 with TRBJ1-2; maybe TRBD1 (6 bases). Germline V gene lookup returns CDR1 SQVTM and CDR2 ANQGSEA. V dropped 4 bases and J dropped 2 bases, with 11 bases sitting between them. The CDR3 covers 13 residues. In nucleotides, the CDR3 is TGCAGCGTTGCTGAGGACAGAAACTATGGCTACACCTTC. Translation: CSVAEDRNYGYTF.

The chain combines TRBV7-2 with TRBJ2-1; D is unresolved. V shed 5 bases and J shed 7 bases, with 12 bases lying between them. The germline gives CDR1 SGHTA, CDR2 FQGNSA. The CDR3 contains 13 residues. For the CDR3, the DNA is TGTGCCAGCAGCCAGATGTCCAAGAATGAGCAGTTCTTC. Its translation is CASSQMSKNEQFF.

The rearrangement uses TRBV9 and TRBJ2-2; TRBD1 is a possible D gene (5 bases). V was trimmed by 0 bases and J by 4 bases, leaving 10 bases between them. The CDR3 has 15 residues. CDR1 is SGDLS and CDR2 is YYNGEE in the germline V gene. CDR3: CASSVVGVSTGELFF. The CDR3 DNA follows: TGTGCCAGCAGCGTAGTAGGGGTCAGCACCGGGGAGCTGTTTTTT. Based on the CDR3 plus reference TRBV9 and TRBJ2-2, the full variable domain is DSGVTQTPKHLITATGQRVTLRCSPRSGDLSVYWYQQSLDQGLQFLIQYYNGEERAKGNILERFSAQQFPDLHSELNLSSLELGDSALYFCASSVVGVSTGELFFGEGSRLTVL.

V and J are TRBV27 and TRBJ2-6, with D unresolved. Germline V gives CDR1 MNHEY, CDR2 SMNVEV (reference sequence). With 2 bases removed from V and 4 bases from J, the gap between germline ends came to 12 bases. The CDR3 loop spans 16 amino acids. The CDR3 coding sequence is TGTGCCAGCAGTTTAGTCGCGGTATTCGGGGCCAACGTCCTGACTTTC. Protein: CASSLVAVFGANVLTF.

This rearrangement joins TRBV7-2 to TRBJ2-3; no clear D gene. The CDR3 extends over 13 amino acids. The V gene's germline CDR1 is SGHTA and CDR2 FQGNSA. V lost 7 bases and J lost 0, with 8 bases in between. CDR3 in amino acids: CASTGPSTDTQYF. CDR3 sequence (DNA): TGTGCCAGCACTGGCCCTAGCACAGATACGCAGTATTTT.

The V gene is TRBV11-2, the J gene TRBJ2-6; D may be TRBD2 (5 bases). V was pared by 0 bases and J by 2 bases, with 11 bases between. Germline V gene data show CDR1 as SGHAT and CDR2 as FQNNGV. The CDR3 is 17 amino acids. CDR3 region: CASSLDTGNAGANVLTF. The DNA for the CDR3 is TGTGCCAGCAGCTTAGATACCGGGAATGCTGGGGCCAACGTCCTGACTTTC.

The chain combines TRBV29-1 with TRBJ2-7, with 7 nucleotides matching TRBD1. The V gene's germline CDR1 is SQVTM and CDR2 ANQGSEA. V was clipped by 1 base and J by 4 bases; unmatched bases: 13. This CDR3 has 16 residues. In DNA form, the CDR3 reads TGCAGCGTTGAAGGTACAGGGGATACCACCTTTTACGAGCAGTACTTC. Protein sequence: CSVEGTGDTTFYEQYF.

The chain carries TRBV29-1 and TRBJ2-5; the D gene is possibly TRBD2 (6 bases). V gave up 5 bases and J gave up 4 bases, with 8 bases separating them. The CDR3 extends over 11 amino acids. The V gene's germline CDR1 is SQVTM and CDR2 ANQGSEA. DNA of the CDR3: TGCAGCGTTCGACTAGGAGAGACCCAGTACTTC. Amino acid sequence: CSVRLGETQYF.

The CDR3 here is CASSYSLSSANYEQYF. The DNA of the CDR3 is TGTGCCAGCAGTTACTCGCTTTCAAGCGCGAACTACGAGCAGTACTTC. The V and J genes are TRBV6-5 and TRBJ2-7; no clear D. Germline-derived CDR1 and CDR2 are MNHEY and SVGAGI. V gave up 0 bases and J gave up 3 bases, with 15 bases separating them. This CDR3 is built from 16 residues.

The chain links TRBV5-1 to TRBJ2-1; 8 positions agree with TRBD2. V shed 4 bases and J 4 bases; nucleotides not matched to a gene: 7. The CDR3 is 15 residues long. The V gene's germline CDR1 is SGHRS and CDR2 YFSETQ. The CDR3 here is CASSAGLARYNEQFF. In nucleotides, the CDR3 is TGCGCCAGCAGCGCCGGACTAGCCCGATACAATGAGCAGTTCTTC.

The chain employs TRBV6-1 and TRBJ2-7; D is ambiguous. The CDR3 runs 12 residues. Trimming cost V 3 bases and J 9 bases, with 12 bases left between them. From germline, CDR1 is MNHNS and CDR2 SASEGT. The chain's CDR3 is CASSEAPRGQYF. The DNA for the CDR3 is TGTGCCAGCAGTGAGGCCCCCCGAGGGCAGTACTTC.

The J gene is TRBJ2-1, the V gene TRBV7-8; D remains unclear. The germline CDR1 and CDR2 sequences are SGHVS and FQNEAQ. The CDR3 has 15 residues. Trimming left V 4 bases short and J 0 bases short, with 10 bases between. CDR3 residues: CASSSTPSSYNEQFF. The CDR3 DNA is TGTGCCAGCAGCTCAACACCAAGCTCCTACAATGAGCAGTTCTTC.